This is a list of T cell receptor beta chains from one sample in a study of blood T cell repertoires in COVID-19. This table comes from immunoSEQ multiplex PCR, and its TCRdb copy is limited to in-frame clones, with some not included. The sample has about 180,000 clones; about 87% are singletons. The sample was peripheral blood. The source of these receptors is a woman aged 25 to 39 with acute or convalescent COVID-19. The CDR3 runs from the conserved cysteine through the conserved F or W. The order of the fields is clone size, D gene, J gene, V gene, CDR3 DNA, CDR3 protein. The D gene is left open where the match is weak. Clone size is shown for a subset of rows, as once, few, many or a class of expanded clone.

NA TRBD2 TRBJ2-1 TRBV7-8 TGTGCCAGCAGCAGCACTAGCGCTTTGGTGGATGAGCAGTTCTTC CASSSTSALVDEQFF
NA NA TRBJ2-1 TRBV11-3 TGTGCCAGCAGCTTGGGGGGTCTTGATTACAATGAGCAGTTCTTC CASSLGGLDYNEQFF
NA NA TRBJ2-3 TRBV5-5 TGTGCCAGCAGCTGGTACGAACTGGCAGATACGCAGTATTTT CASSWYELADTQYF
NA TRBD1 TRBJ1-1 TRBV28 TGTGCCACCCGAGGGGGCATGAACACTGAAGCTTTCTTT CATRGGMNTEAFF
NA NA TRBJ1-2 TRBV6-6 TGTGCCAGCAGTTACTCGCCGGGAGGCGCCGATGGCTACACCTTC CASSYSPGGADGYTF
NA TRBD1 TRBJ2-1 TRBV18 TGTGCCAGCTCACGTACTACAGGGGACAATGAGCAGTTCTTC CASSRTTGDNEQFF
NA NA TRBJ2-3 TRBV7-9 TGTGCCAGCAGCTCGAAGGGGGGCACAGATACGCAGTATTTT CASSSKGGTDTQYF
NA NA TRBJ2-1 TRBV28 TGTGCCAGCAGTTTTGGGGGCAGCCAACCCAATGAGCAGTTCTTC CASSFGGSQPNEQFF
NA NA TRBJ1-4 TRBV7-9 TGTGCCAGCAGCTCGACGACACGGCTTAATGAAAAACTGTTTTTT CASSSTTRLNEKLFF
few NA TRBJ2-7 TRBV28 TGTGCCAGCAGTTTCACTAGTGCCTACGAGCAGTACTTC CASSFTSAYEQYF
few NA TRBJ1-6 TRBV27 TGTGCCAGCAGTCCCAGTTCACGTAGCAGTTCACCCCTCCACTTT CASSPSSRSSSPLHF
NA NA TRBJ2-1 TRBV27 TGTGCCAGCAGTCCCCTGCGAACGCTCTACAATGAGCAGTTCTTC CASSPLRTLYNEQFF
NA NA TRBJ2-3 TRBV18 TGTGCCAGCTCAAATACAGGCCCCCCAGATACGCAGTATTTT CASSNTGPPDTQYF